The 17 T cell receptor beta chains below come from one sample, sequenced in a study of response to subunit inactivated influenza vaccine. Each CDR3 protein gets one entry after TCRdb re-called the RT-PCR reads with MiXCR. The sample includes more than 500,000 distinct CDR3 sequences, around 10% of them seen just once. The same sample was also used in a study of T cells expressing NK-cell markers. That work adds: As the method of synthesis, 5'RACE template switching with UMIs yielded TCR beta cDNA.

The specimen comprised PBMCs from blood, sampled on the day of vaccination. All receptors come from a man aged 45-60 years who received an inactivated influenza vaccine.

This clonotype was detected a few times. The CDR3 region is CASSLGRAPYEQYF. CDR3 DNA sequence: TGTGCCAGCAGCTTAGGTAGGGCCCCCTACGAGCAGTACTTC. The rearrangement links TRBV7-2 to TRBJ2-7; D is unresolved. The germline CDR1 and CDR2 sequences are SGHTA and FQGNSA. This CDR3 region has 14 residues. V dropped 1 base and J dropped 2 bases, with 9 bases sitting between them.

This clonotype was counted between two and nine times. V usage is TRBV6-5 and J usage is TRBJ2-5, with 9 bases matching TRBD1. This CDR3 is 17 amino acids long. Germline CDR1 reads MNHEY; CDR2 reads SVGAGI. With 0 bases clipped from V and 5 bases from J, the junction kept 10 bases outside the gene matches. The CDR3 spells CASSYSIARTGDETQYF. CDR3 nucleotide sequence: TGTGCCAGCAGTTACTCGATTGCGAGGACAGGGGACGAGACCCAGTACTTC.

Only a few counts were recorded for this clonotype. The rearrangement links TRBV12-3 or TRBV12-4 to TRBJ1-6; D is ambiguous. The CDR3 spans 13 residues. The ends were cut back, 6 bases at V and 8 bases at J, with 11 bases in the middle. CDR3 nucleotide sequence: TGTGCCAGCAGAGAGGAGGGAGATTCACCCCTCCACTTT. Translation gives CASREEGDSPLHF.

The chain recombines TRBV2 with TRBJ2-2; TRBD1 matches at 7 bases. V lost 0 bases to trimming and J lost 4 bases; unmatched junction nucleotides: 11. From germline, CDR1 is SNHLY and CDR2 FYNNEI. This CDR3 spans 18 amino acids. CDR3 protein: CASSEALRTGLSTGELFF. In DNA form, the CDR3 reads TGTGCCAGCAGTGAAGCGCTTCGGACAGGTCTGAGCACCGGGGAGCTGTTTTTT.

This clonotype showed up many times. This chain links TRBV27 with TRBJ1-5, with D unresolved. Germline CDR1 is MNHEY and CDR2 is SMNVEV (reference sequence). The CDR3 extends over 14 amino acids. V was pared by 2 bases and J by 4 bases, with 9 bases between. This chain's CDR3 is CASSLAARNQPQHF. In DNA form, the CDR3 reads TGTGCCAGCAGTTTAGCCGCTAGGAATCAGCCCCAGCATTTT.

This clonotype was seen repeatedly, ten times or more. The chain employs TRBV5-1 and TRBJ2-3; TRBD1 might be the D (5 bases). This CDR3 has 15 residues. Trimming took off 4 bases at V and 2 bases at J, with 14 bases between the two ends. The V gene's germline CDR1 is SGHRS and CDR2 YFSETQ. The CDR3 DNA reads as TGCGCCAGCAGCCTAAATCCAGGGTACACAGATACGCAGTATTTT. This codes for CASSLNPGYTDTQYF.

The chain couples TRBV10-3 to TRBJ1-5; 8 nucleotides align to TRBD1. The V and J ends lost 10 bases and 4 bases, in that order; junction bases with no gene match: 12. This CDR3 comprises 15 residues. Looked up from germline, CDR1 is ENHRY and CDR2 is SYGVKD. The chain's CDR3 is CATGQGETGNQPQHF. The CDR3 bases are TGTGCCACAGGACAGGGCGAGACGGGAAATCAGCCCCAGCATTTT.

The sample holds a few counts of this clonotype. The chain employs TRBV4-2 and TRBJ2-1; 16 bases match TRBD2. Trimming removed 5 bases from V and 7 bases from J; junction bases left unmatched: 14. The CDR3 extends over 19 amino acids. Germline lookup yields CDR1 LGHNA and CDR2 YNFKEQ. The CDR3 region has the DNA TGTGCCAGCAGCACAGGGACTAGCGGGAGGGCATTTTTTGGAAATGAGCAGTTCTTC. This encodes CASSTGTSGRAFFGNEQFF.

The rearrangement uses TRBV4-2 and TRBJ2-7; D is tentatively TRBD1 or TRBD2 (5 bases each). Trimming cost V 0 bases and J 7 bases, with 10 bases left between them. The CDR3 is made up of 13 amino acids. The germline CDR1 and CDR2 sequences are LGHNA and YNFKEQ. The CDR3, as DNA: TGTGCCAGCAGCCAAGATGAGGGGTGGGAGCAGTACTTC. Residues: CASSQDEGWEQYF.

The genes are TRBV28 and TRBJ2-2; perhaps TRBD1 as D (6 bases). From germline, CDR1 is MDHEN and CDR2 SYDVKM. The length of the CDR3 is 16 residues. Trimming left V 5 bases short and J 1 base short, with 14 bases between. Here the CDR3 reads CASSLRGHKNTGELFF. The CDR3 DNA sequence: TGTGCCAGCAGTCTCCGGGGACACAAGAACACCGGGGAGCTGTTTTTT.

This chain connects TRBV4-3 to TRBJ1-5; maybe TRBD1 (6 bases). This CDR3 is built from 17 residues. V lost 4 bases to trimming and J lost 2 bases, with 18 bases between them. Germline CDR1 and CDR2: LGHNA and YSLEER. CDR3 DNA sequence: TGCGCCAGCAGCCGAAACCCTCCAGGGGTGGGCAATCAGCCCCAGCATTTT. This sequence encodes CASSRNPPGVGNQPQHF.

CDR3 coding DNA: TGCGCCAGCTCAAAAGGGGGCAGGGGGACTTACGAGCAGTACTTC. Translated: CASSKGGRGTYEQYF. The V call is TRBV10-1, the J call TRBJ2-7; D perhaps matches TRBD1 (7 bases). CDR1 and CDR2 (germline): WNHNN, SYGVQD (reference sequence). CDR3 length equals 15 residues. Trimming took off 8 bases at V and 4 bases at J, with 21 bases between the two ends.

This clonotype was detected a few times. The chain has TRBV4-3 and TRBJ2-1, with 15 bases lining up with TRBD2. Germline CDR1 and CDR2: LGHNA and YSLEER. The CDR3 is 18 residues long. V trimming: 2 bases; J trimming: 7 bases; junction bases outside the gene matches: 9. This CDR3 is CASSQHLGTSGRRNEQFF. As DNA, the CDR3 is TGCGCCAGCAGCCAACACCTGGGGACTAGCGGGAGGAGGAATGAGCAGTTCTTC.

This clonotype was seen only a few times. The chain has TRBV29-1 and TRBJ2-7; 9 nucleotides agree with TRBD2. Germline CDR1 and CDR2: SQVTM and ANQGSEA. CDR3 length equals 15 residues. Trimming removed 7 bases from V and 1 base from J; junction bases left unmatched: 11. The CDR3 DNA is TGCAGCGGCCTCGGATTGGCGGGAGGGTCCTACGAGCAGTACTTC. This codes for CSGLGLAGGSYEQYF.

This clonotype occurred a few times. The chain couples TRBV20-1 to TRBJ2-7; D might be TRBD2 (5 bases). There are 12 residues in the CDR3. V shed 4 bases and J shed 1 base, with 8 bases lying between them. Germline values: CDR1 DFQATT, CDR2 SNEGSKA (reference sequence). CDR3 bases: TGCAGTGCTAAGGGAGAGTCCTACGAGCAGTACTTC. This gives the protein CSAKGESYEQYF.

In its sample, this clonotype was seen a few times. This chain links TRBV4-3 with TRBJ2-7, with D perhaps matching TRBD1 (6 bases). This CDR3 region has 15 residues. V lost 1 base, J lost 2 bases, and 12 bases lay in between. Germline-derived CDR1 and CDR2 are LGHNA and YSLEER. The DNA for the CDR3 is TGCGCCAGCAGCCAAGCCTCCAGGGGTACCTACGAGCAGTACTTC. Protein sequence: CASSQASRGTYEQYF.

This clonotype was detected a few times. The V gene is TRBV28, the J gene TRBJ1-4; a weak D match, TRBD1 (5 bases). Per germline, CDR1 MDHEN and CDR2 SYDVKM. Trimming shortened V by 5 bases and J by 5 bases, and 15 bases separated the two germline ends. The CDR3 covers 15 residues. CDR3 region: CASSTPGGRNEKLFF. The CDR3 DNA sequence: TGTGCCAGCAGTACCCCCGGGGGGAGGAATGAAAAACTGTTTTTT.